The sequence of this T cell receptor (beta chain) was determined in a study of siplizumab effects on memory and regulatory T cells. Whole-study findings and limits: Relative to controls at roughly 26%, mappable alloreactive CD4+ clones exhibited a mean Treg-derived proportion of roughly 69% with siplizumab. There appeared to be greater diversity in naive T cells than in memory cells, and naive T cells seemed major contributors to the alloresponse.

Sequenced by immunoSEQ multiplex PCR; TCRdb stores in-frame clones only, minus some. Among approximately 94,000 clones, around 97% were seen once, and the ten largest hold 0.025% to 0.035%. This clone is a singleton in its sample. The antigen is unknown. The clonotype comes from a human donor in good health. Sequencing was carried out using naive CD4+ T cells sorted from blood.

The CDR3 loop is CASSEQAGELFF. CDR3 nucleotides: TGTGCCAGCAGCGAACAGGCCGGGGAGCTGTTTTTT. The chain links TRBV7-9 to TRBJ2-2; weak D call: TRBD1 (5 bases). Trimming stripped 5 bases from V and 6 bases from J, with 7 bases between. The CDR3 runs to 12 residues. Looked up from germline, CDR1 is SEHNR and CDR2 is FQNEAQ (reference sequence).